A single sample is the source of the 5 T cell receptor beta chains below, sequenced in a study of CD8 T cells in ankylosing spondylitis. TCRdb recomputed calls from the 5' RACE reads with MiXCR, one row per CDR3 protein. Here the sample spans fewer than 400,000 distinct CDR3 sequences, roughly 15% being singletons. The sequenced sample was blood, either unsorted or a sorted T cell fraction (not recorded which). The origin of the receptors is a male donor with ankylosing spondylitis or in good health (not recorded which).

The CDR3 loop is CSATRTGDNQPQHF. The CDR3, as DNA: TGCAGTGCTACCAGGACAGGGGACAATCAGCCCCAGCATTTT. This chain joins TRBV20-1 and TRBJ1-5, with 9 bases identical to TRBD1. Per germline, CDR1 DFQATT and CDR2 SNEGSKA (reference sequence). The J segment lost 3 bases and the V segment lost 4 bases, leaving 4 bases of the junction unmatched. The CDR3 extends over 14 amino acids.

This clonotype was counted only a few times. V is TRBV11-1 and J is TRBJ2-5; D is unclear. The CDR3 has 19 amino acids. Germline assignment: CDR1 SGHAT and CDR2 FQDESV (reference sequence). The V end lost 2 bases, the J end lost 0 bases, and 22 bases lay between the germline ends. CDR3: CASSLYRGWGPANQETQYF. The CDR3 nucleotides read TGTGCCAGCAGCTTATATCGTGGATGGGGTCCCGCCAACCAAGAGACCCAGTACTTC.

The CDR3 reads CASSQERTGTDGYTF. For the CDR3, the DNA is TGTGCCAGCAGTCAAGAACGGACAGGGACGGACGGCTACACCTTC. The chain has TRBV12-3 or TRBV12-4 and TRBJ1-2; TRBD1 agrees at 8 bases. The CDR3 loop spans 15 amino acids. V lost 5 bases and J lost 8; bases outside the gene matches: 13.

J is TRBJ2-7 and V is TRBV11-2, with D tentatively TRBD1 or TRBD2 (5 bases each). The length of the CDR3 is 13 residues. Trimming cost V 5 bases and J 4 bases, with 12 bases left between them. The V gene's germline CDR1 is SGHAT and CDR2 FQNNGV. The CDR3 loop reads CASSPGTIYEQYF. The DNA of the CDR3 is TGTGCCAGCAGCCCCGGGACCATATACGAGCAGTACTTC. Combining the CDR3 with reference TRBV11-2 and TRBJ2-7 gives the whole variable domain EAGVAQSPRYKIIEKRQSVAFWCNPISGHATLYWYQQILGQGPKLLIQFQNNGVVDDSQLPKDRFSAERLKGVDSTLKIQPAKLEDSAVYLCASSPGTIYEQYFGPGTRLTVT.

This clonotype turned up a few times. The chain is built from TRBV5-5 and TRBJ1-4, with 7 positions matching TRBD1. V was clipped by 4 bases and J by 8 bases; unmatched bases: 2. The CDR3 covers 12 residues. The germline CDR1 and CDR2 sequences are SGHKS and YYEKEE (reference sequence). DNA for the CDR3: TGTGCCAGCAGCGGGACAGTGGAAAAACTGTTTTTT. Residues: CASSGTVEKLFF.